This T cell receptor (beta chain) was captured in a study of blood T cell repertoires in COVID-19. Study information: Some COVID-19 samples were acute and others convalescent; all came from the United States, Italy and Spain. PBMCs, B-cell-depleted T cells, or T cells provided the cDNA or gDNA that made up the material.

The germline CDR1 and CDR2 sequences are MNHNY and SVGAGI (reference sequence). The CDR3 is 16 amino acids. V was trimmed by 4 bases and J by 8 bases, leaving 23 bases between them. Original methodology: From reference gene primer amplification, estimates of nucleated cell counts were derived. Clones were read by immunoSEQ multiplex PCR, and TCRdb kept only the in-frame ones, dropping some. V and J calls and clone size are copied from that table; D and trimming were computed from the DNA. The sample yields fewer than 45,000 clones, approximately 78% seen once. The gene calls are TRBV6-6 and TRBJ1-2, with D unresolved. The TCR originated in a man in his fifties or sixties with acute or convalescent COVID-19. Material: peripheral blood. In DNA form, the CDR3 reads TGTGCCAGCAGTTCCCTCCAAATACGTACGGGAACCGGCTACACCTTC. As protein: CASSSLQIRTGTGYTF.